This T cell receptor (beta chain) comes out of a study of cytomegalovirus exposure and HLA in healthy donors. The study ran its PCR with 60 Vbeta and 13 Jbeta primers. Clones were sequenced by immunoSEQ multiplex PCR, and TCRdb holds only the in-frame ones, with some missing. The sample yields over 100,000 clones, roughly 69% seen once. On this clone itself: The antigen is undetermined.

Findings and caveats of the study: A later analysis linked a missense variant in DCLRE1C to the trimming of TCR beta V and J genes.

Specimen: PBMCs. This TCR was sampled from a woman in her 70s in good health and CMV-seropositive.

The CDR3 bases are TGTGCCAGCAGCGTAGAAGGACAGGGGGCTCGAGAGCAGTACTTC. Protein: CASSVEGQGAREQYF. This rearrangement joins TRBV9 to TRBJ2-7; 11 positions match TRBD1. The CDR3 has 15 amino acids. Losses at the gene ends were 0 bases for V and 7 bases for J; bases not matched to a gene: 6. Germline V gives CDR1 SGDLS, CDR2 YYNGEE.